This T cell receptor (beta chain) emerged from a study of cytomegalovirus exposure and HLA in healthy donors. PCR involved 60 Vbeta and 13 Jbeta primers. Some clones are missing from TCRdb's copy, which holds only in-frame ones; the method was immunoSEQ multiplex PCR. The data hold about 75,000 clones, with 70% to 85% observed a single time. Donors were nominally healthy when sampled, though unrecorded immune exposures were likely. Findings and caveats of the study: There were a few CMV-associated chains whose specificity for CMV antigens was confirmed in vitro.

In germline, CDR1 is MDHEN, CDR2 SYDVKM. The length of the CDR3 is 16 residues. V lost 2 bases and J 4 bases, leaving 17 bases between the germline ends. To note about this clone: Its antigen is as yet unknown.

The specimen was PBMCs. This receptor was obtained from a man aged 65 to 85 in good health and CMV-seropositive. The chain combines TRBV28 with TRBJ1-1; weak D call: TRBD1 (6 bases). The CDR3 bases are TGTGCCAGCAGTTTAGGGAGTGGGGGCAAGGGCACTGAAGCTTTCTTT. This encodes CASSLGSGGKGTEAFF.